What follows describes a single TCR beta chain. This may come from a read error, since a much larger clone is one base off. This sample is drawn from a study of regulatory T cells in long-lasting Graves disease. The V gene end was trimmed by 6 bases and the J gene end by 8 bases; junction bases not matched to a gene: 8. Per the germline V gene, CDR1 is MDHEN and CDR2 is SYDVKM. CDR3 length equals 14 residues. Time point denoted: newly diagnosed GD, antithyroid drugs for less than 3 months. RNA from PBMCs was the source of the TCR library. Both iRepertoire HTBI primers and Arm-PCR of CDR3 regions were used to build the TCR beta libraries. One entry per CDR3 protein results from TCRdb running MiXCR on the multiplex PCR reads. This table holds around 250,000 distinct CDR3 sequences, about 19% found once.

The sequence came from a female donor with Graves disease. Sequenced material: peripheral blood mononuclear cells (PBMCs), taken at new diagnosis, from a patient treated with antithyroid drugs. The genes are TRBV28 and TRBJ2-3, with 10 bases lining up with TRBD2. DNA of the CDR3: TGTGCCAGCAGGGCTCCGGGACTAGCGAGTACGCAGTATTTT. Translating gives CASRAPGLASTQYF.